This TCR beta chain was sequenced in a study of T cells after yellow fever vaccination. Study context: When fractions had low cell numbers, they were prepared with SMART-Seq v4 Ultra Low Input. Overall study findings and caveats: The CD4 compartment and the CD8 compartment contained a small share of clonotypes in common. Most clones from primary vaccination were detected again post-booster (approximately 96% CD4, around 90% CD8).

The CDR3 is made up of 13 amino acids. The junction had 3 bases not matched to a gene; V was cut back by 5 bases and J by 3 bases. Germline V lookup: CDR1 DFQATT, CDR2 SNEGSKA (reference sequence). Conversion of TCR transcripts into cDNA relied on 5'RACE template switching, which added a universal primer site and UMIs. Via MiXCR, TCRdb re-called the 5' RACE reads, giving one row per CDR3 protein. The sample includes roughly 300,000 distinct CDR3 sequences, roughly 8.6% seen only once; the top ten take around 17%. This clonotype was observed at least ten times. The antigen is undetermined. This chain uses TRBV20-1 with TRBJ2-3; TRBD1 matches 9 bases. The clonotype was recovered from a man between 18 and 29 years old who received the YFV17D yellow fever vaccine. The source was PBMCs, collected 35 to 50 days after the first yellow fever vaccination. CDR3 amino acids: CSAEQGATDTQYF. CDR3 in DNA: TGCAGTGCTGAACAGGGGGCAACAGATACGCAGTATTTT.